The 25 T cell receptor beta chains in this list originate from one sample, sequenced in a study of blood T cell repertoires in COVID-19. Assay: immunoSEQ multiplex PCR; the TCRdb copy retains only in-frame clones and omits some. This sample carries roughly 240,000 clones, approximately 84% of them seen once, and the ten largest clones take less than 4%. Sequences were obtained from peripheral blood. The receptors come from a woman aged 25 to 45 who had recovered from COVID-19.

This clone was recorded a few times. The chain is built from TRBV11-2 and TRBJ2-2, with no clear D. The germline gives CDR1 SGHAT, CDR2 FQNNGV. Trimming pared 7 bases from V and 1 base from J, leaving 10 bases between. CDR3 length: 14 amino acids. CDR3 amino acids: CASKWARNTGELFF. The CDR3 DNA is TGTGCCAGCAAGTGGGCGAGGAACACCGGGGAGCTGTTTTTT. Full variable domain (rest looked up from reference TRBV11-2 and TRBJ2-2): EAGVAQSPRYKIIEKRQSVAFWCNPISGHATLYWYQQILGQGPKLLIQFQNNGVVDDSQLPKDRFSAERLKGVDSTLKIQPAKLEDSAVYLCASKWARNTGELFFGEGSRLTVL.

V and J are TRBV5-1 and TRBJ2-7, with 12 bases that match TRBD2. Germline V gene lookup returns CDR1 SGHRS and CDR2 YFSETQ. The V and J ends lost 0 bases and 0 bases, in that order; junction bases with no gene match: 7. The CDR3 is made up of 18 amino acids. CDR3 bases: TGCGCCAGCAGCTTGGTGCCTAGCGGGGGGGGAAGCTCCTACGAGCAGTACTTC. This encodes CASSLVPSGGGSSYEQYF.

This chain joins TRBV11-1 and TRBJ2-7; no clear D. The CDR3 covers 13 residues. The V end lost 5 bases, the J end lost 6 bases, and 14 bases lay between the germline ends. The germline CDR1 and CDR2 sequences are SGHAT and FQDESV (reference sequence). The CDR3 spells CASSRVGVGEQYF. Here the CDR3 DNA reads TGTGCCAGCAGCCGAGTCGGAGTGGGCGAGCAGTACTTC.

The gene calls are TRBV12-3 or TRBV12-4 and TRBJ2-5, with D unclear. Trimming cost V 5 bases and J 4 bases, with 11 bases left between them. CDR3 size: 13 residues. The CDR3 loop reads CASSIDPGETQYF. In nucleotides, the CDR3 is TGTGCCAGCAGTATAGACCCAGGAGAGACCCAGTACTTC.

V and J are TRBV6-2 or TRBV6-3 and TRBJ1-5; 8 bases align to TRBD1. CDR3 length: 15 amino acids. Unmatched junction bases numbered 5, after V lost 5 bases and J lost 2 bases. The germline V gene encodes CDR1 MNHEY and CDR2 SVGEGT. The CDR3 coding sequence is TGTGCCAGCAGTCAAGACAGGGGTGGCAATCAGCCCCAGCATTTT. Translating gives CASSQDRGGNQPQHF.

This rearrangement joins TRBV29-1 to TRBJ1-1, with D possibly TRBD1 on 5 matching bases. V was cut by 6 bases and J by 0 bases, with 11 bases left in between. This CDR3 contains 13 residues. Germline V gene data show CDR1 as SQVTM and CDR2 as ANQGSEA. The CDR3 protein is CSVGGQLNTEAFF. DNA for the CDR3: TGCAGCGTCGGGGGTCAGCTGAACACTGAAGCTTTCTTT. The full variable domain, with the rest looked up from reference TRBV29-1 and TRBJ1-1, is SAVISQKPSRDICQRGTSLTIQCQVDSQVTMMFWYRQQPGQSLTLIATANQGSEATYESGFVIDKFPISRPNLTFSTLTVSNMSPEDSSIYLCSVGGQLNTEAFFGQGTRLTVV.

In this sample, this clone turned up a few times. The chain joins TRBV18 to TRBJ1-1; D remains ambiguous. CDR1 is KGHSH, CDR2 LQKENI, per germline. The CDR3 contains 12 residues. V shed 1 base and J shed 2 bases, with 2 bases lying between them. This CDR3 is CASSPLNTEAFF. The CDR3 nucleotides are TGTGCCAGCTCACCACTAAACACTGAAGCTTTCTTT.

This chain joins TRBV18 and TRBJ2-6, with D maybe TRBD1 (5 bases). Germline CDR1 is KGHSH and CDR2 is LQKENI. This CDR3 spans 17 amino acids. Trimming stripped 6 bases from V and 0 bases from J, with 15 bases between. This CDR3 reads CASSTAHLISGANVLTF. The CDR3 coding sequence is TGTGCCAGCTCGACAGCTCATTTGATCTCTGGGGCCAACGTCCTGACTTTC.

J is TRBJ1-1 and V is TRBV10-1; D ambiguous. Germline lookup yields CDR1 WNHNN and CDR2 SYGVQD (reference sequence). V was trimmed by 3 bases and J by 1 base, leaving 6 bases between them. This CDR3 is built from 13 residues. CDR3: CASSEAGNTEAFF. The CDR3 DNA reads as TGCGCCAGCAGTGAAGCCGGGAACACTGAAGCTTTCTTT.

This chain joins TRBV2 and TRBJ2-1; tentatively, D is TRBD2 (5 bases). CDR3 length: 16 residues. Trimming removed 1 base at V and 3 bases at J, with 13 bases between. Germline V gene sequence: CDR1 SNHLY, CDR2 FYNNEI. DNA of the CDR3: TGTGCCAGCAGTGAAGTAGAGGGAAAGGGCTACAATGAGCAGTTCTTC. Its translation is CASSEVEGKGYNEQFF.

V and J are TRBV19 and TRBJ1-2, with no clear D. Trimming shortened V by 3 bases and J by 1 base, and 9 bases separated the two germline ends. The CDR3 runs 14 residues. Looked up from germline, CDR1 is LNHDA and CDR2 is SQIVND (reference sequence). CDR3: CASSIHAGNYGYTF. Written as DNA, the CDR3 is TGTGCCAGTAGTATTCATGCGGGTAACTATGGCTACACCTTC.

There are a few counts of this clone. This chain uses TRBV9 with TRBJ1-3; a possible D gene is TRBD1 (5 bases). V was shortened by 0 bases and J by 2 bases, with 6 bases between the two germline ends. CDR3 length: 14 amino acids. The germline CDR1 and CDR2 sequences are SGDLS and YYNGEE. The CDR3 coding sequence is TGTGCCAGCAGCGTAGGACAGACTGGAAACACCATATATTTT. Amino acids: CASSVGQTGNTIYF.

The gene calls are TRBV20-1 and TRBJ2-7; D is unclear. Germline values: CDR1 DFQATT, CDR2 SNEGSKA (reference sequence). The length of the CDR3 is 11 residues. The V end lost 3 bases, the J end lost 3 bases, and 6 bases lay between the germline ends. CDR3 sequence reads: CSASADYEQYF. The CDR3 region has the DNA TGCAGTGCTAGTGCAGACTACGAGCAGTACTTC.

The chain has TRBV7-9 and TRBJ1-1; D possibly corresponds to TRBD1 (6 bases). Germline lookup yields CDR1 SEHNR and CDR2 FQNEAQ (reference sequence). The CDR3 is 15 residues long. Trimming left V 1 base short and J 3 bases short, with 12 bases between. The CDR3 here is CASSLGPGVDTEAFF. DNA for the CDR3: TGTGCCAGCAGCTTAGGTCCAGGGGTGGACACTGAAGCTTTCTTT.

About this clone: No DNA is shown, since the ends of the CDR3 on it are uncertain; the CDR3 is the one TCRdb lists. The J gene is TRBJ2-1, the V gene TRBV27; the table calls TRBD2, which could not be checked here. The CDR3 comprises 16 residues, both ends counted. The V gene's germline CDR1 is MNHEY and CDR2 SMNVEV (reference sequence). The CDR3 loop reads CASSLWGGGNNEQWFF.

This chain links TRBV30 with TRBJ1-6, with 7 bases matching TRBD1. V shed 3 bases, J shed 10 bases, and the junction held 6 bases outside the gene matches. Germline V gene sequence: CDR1 GTSNPN, CDR2 SVGIG (reference sequence). CDR3 size: 13 residues. The CDR3 here is CAWSGQAGSPLHF. The CDR3 nucleotides are TGTGCCTGGAGCGGACAGGCGGGATCACCCCTCCACTTT.

This clone was detected only once. The rearrangement joins TRBV27 to TRBJ2-1; unclear D gene. The CDR3 has 12 amino acids. CDR1 and CDR2 from the germline V gene are MNHEY and SMNVEV (reference sequence). The V end was cut by 3 bases, the J end by 6 bases, with 6 bases between. CDR3 sequence (DNA): TGTGCCAGCAGTTTCTTTCCCAATGAGCAGTTCTTC. It translates to CASSFFPNEQFF.

This chain uses TRBV19 with TRBJ1-1; D remains ambiguous. The CDR3 is 14 amino acids. V was clipped by 3 bases and J by 5 bases, with 13 bases between them. Germline V gene data show CDR1 as LNHDA and CDR2 as SQIVND (reference sequence). The CDR3 DNA sequence: TGTGCCAGTAGTATCGGTACTGTCCTGACTGAAGCTTTCTTT. Protein sequence: CASSIGTVLTEAFF.

This clone came up a few times. V and J are TRBV7-9 and TRBJ1-5, with D maybe TRBD1 (5 bases). Germline lookup yields CDR1 SEHNR and CDR2 FQNEAQ (reference sequence). Trimming took 3 bases from V and 4 from J, leaving 16 bases between them. The CDR3 has 16 residues. The CDR3 coding sequence is TGTGCCAGCAGCTTCTCGGGGGTTTTAGGGAATCAGCCCCAGCATTTT. Amino acid sequence: CASSFSGVLGNQPQHF.

CDR3 in DNA: TGCAGCGTTGGGACTAGCGGGGGCGAGACCCAGTACTTC. This translates into CSVGTSGGETQYF. This chain links TRBV29-1 with TRBJ2-5; 13 bases are shared with TRBD2. The CDR3 loop spans 13 amino acids. Germline assignment: CDR1 SQVTM and CDR2 ANQGSEA. J was trimmed by 5 bases and V by 4 bases; bases with no gene match: 1.

This clone was seen a handful of times. The chain links TRBV5-8 to TRBJ2-3; 15 nucleotides align to TRBD2. Per germline, CDR1 SGHTS and CDR2 YDEGEE. CDR3 length: 18 residues. Trimming at V came to 5 bases and at J to 3 bases, leaving 10 bases not matched to a gene. CDR3 DNA: TGTGCCAGCAGACCAGGACTAGCGGGGGGGTCGAGGACAGATACGCAGTATTTT. It codes for CASRPGLAGGSRTDTQYF.

The rearrangement links TRBV9 to TRBJ2-7, with 8 nucleotides matching TRBD2. Germline values: CDR1 SGDLS, CDR2 YYNGEE. The CDR3 sequence is 14 residues long. V was pared by 0 bases and J by 6 bases, with 5 bases of the junction left unmatched. The CDR3 is CASSVGTSYSEQYF. The CDR3 nucleotides are TGTGCCAGCAGCGTAGGGACTAGCTATTCCGAGCAGTACTTC. Combining the CDR3 with reference TRBV9 and TRBJ2-7 gives the whole variable domain DSGVTQTPKHLITATGQRVTLRCSPRSGDLSVYWYQQSLDQGLQFLIQYYNGEERAKGNILERFSAQQFPDLHSELNLSSLELGDSALYFCASSVGTSYSEQYFGPGTRLTVT.

The table lists this clone with many counts. This sample includes further DNA sequences coding for the same CDR3. V gene TRBV19 combines with J gene TRBJ2-1; D is unclear. CDR3 size: 15 residues. V dropped 1 base and J dropped 6 bases, with 13 bases sitting between them. CDR1 is LNHDA, CDR2 SQIVND, per germline (reference sequence). DNA of the CDR3: TGTGCCAGTAGTATAGGGAGTCTCGTTGTCAATGAGCAGTTCTTC. It is translated as CASSIGSLVVNEQFF.

The V gene is TRBV2, the J gene TRBJ2-5; TRBD1 agrees at 8 bases. The CDR3 runs to 14 residues. Germline V gene sequence: CDR1 SNHLY, CDR2 FYNNEI. V lost 4 bases, J lost 3 bases, and 4 bases stayed unmatched. In DNA form, the CDR3 reads TGTGCCAGCAGTGTCGCAGGGGGCAAAGAGACCCAGTACTTC. It specifies CASSVAGGKETQYF.

The chain carries TRBV7-7 and TRBJ2-7; the D gene is possibly TRBD2 (5 bases). CDR3 length: 13 residues. Trimming took off 4 bases at V and 6 bases at J, with 13 bases between the two ends. CDR1 SSHAT and CDR2 FNYEAQ come from the germline V gene (reference sequence). Here the CDR3 DNA reads TGTGCCAGCAGCTCAAGAGGGTCGGCCGAGCAGTACTTC. It translates to CASSSRGSAEQYF.